This TCR beta chain is drawn from a study of control samples from healthy donors and cancer patients. Profiling relied on immunoSEQ multiplex PCR, and the TCRdb table lists in-frame clones only, not all of them. The sample lists roughly 70,000 clones, approximately 87% occurring once. Trimming removed 10 bases from V and 8 bases from J; junction bases left unmatched: 13. CDR3 length: 13 residues. Germline CDR1 and CDR2: KGHSH and LQKENI. The V call is TRBV18, the J call TRBJ1-1; TRBD1 agrees at 7 bases. The receptor comes from a man between 45 and 60 years old in good health. The specimen was blood. In DNA form, the CDR3 reads TGTGCCACCCTTTTAAGACAGGGTAGCGAAGCTTTCTTT. Protein: CATLLRQGSEAFF.